This TCR beta chain was recorded in a study of blood T cells in healthy people across ages. General study points: Changes seen in expanded clonotypes were possibly confounded by donor CMV status left unknown. Aged donors had fewer naive CD4+ cells and lower diversity than long-lived donors.

This clonotype was recorded a few times. Antigen specificity is unknown. A second PCR of roughly 7 to 11 cycles used a sample-barcoded 5' primer and a J-beta primer mix. MiXCR, applied by TCRdb to the 5' RACE reads, yields one record per CDR3 protein. The sample has about 580,000 distinct CDR3 sequences; more than 45% are singletons. At least 6 million PBMCs were isolated per sample. Trimming pared 7 bases from V and 2 bases from J, leaving 15 bases between. The CDR3 runs to 13 residues. The germline CDR1 and CDR2 sequences are SQVTM and ANQGSEA. The TCR was taken from an elderly man in good health. Input material: blood. This rearrangement joins TRBV29-1 to TRBJ2-7; the D gene is possibly TRBD2 (6 bases). CDR3: CSARDSATYEQYF. The CDR3 nucleotides are TGCAGCGCTAGGGACTCTGCAACCTACGAGCAGTACTTC.